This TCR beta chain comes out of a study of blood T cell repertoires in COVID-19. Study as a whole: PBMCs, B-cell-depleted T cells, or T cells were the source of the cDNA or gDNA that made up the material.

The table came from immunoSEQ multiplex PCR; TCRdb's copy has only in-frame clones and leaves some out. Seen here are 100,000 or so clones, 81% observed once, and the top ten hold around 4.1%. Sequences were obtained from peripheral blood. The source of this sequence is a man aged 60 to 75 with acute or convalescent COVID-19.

CDR3 DNA sequence: TGTGCCTGGAGTGTCCAGCGTAACTATGGCTACACCTTC. It specifies CAWSVQRNYGYTF. The chain combines TRBV30 with TRBJ1-2, with D unclear. This CDR3 is built from 13 residues. Trimming left V 0 bases short and J 1 base short, with 6 bases between. CDR1 is GTSNPN, CDR2 SVGIG, per germline (reference sequence).